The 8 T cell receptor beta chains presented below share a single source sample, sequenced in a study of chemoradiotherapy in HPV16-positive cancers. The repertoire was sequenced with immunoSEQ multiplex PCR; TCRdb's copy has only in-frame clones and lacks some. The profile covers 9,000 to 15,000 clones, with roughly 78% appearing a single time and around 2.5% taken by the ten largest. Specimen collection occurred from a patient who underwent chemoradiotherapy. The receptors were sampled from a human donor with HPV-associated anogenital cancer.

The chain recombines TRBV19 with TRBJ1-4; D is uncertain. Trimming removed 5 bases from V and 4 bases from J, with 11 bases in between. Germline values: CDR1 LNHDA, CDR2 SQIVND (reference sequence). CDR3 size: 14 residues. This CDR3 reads CASSPQGNNEKLFF. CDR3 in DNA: TGTGCCAGTAGTCCCCAAGGAAATAATGAAAAACTGTTTTTT.

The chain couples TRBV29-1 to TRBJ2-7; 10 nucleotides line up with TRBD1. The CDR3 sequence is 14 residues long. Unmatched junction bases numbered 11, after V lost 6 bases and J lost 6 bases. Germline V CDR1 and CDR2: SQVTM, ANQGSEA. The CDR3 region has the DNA TGCAGCGTGACCCCGGGACAGGGGAATCGCGAGCAGTACTTC. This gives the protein CSVTPGQGNREQYF.

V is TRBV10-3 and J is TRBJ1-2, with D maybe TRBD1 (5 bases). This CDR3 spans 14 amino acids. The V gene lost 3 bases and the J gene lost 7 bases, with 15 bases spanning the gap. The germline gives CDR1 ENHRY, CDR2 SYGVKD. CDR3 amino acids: CAISEGRGDGGYTF. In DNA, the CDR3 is TGTGCCATCAGTGAAGGACGTGGGGACGGTGGCTACACCTTC.

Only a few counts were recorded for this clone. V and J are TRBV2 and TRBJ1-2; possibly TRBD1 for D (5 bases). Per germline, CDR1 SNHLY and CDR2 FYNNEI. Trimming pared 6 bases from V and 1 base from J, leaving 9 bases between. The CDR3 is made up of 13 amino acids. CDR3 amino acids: CASRRQFNYGYTF. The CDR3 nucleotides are TGTGCCAGCAGAAGACAGTTTAACTATGGCTACACCTTC.

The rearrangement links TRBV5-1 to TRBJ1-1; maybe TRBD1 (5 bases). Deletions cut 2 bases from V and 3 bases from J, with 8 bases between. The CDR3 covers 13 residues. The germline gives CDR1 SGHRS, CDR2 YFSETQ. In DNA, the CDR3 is TGCGCCAGCAGCTTAGGACATGACACTGAAGCTTTCTTT. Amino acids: CASSLGHDTEAFF.

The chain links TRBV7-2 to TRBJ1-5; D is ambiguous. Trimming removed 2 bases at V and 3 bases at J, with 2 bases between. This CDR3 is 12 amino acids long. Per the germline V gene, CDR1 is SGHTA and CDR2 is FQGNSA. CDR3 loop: CASSLPNQPQHF. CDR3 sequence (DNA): TGTGCCAGCAGCTTACCCAATCAGCCCCAGCATTTT.

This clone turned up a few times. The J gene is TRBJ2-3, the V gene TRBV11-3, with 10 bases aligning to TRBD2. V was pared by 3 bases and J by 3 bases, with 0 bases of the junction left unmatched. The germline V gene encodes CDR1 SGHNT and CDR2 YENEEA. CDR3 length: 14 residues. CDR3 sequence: CASSFSGGTDTQYF. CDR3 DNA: TGTGCCAGCAGCTTTAGCGGGGGGACAGATACGCAGTATTTT.

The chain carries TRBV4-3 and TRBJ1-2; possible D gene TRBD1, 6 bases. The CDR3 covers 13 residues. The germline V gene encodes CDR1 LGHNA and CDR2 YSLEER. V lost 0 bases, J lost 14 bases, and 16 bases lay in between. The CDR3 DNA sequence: TGCGCCAGCAGCCAAGATAGGGGGTCCGCCGAGACCTTC. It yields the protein CASSQDRGSAETF.